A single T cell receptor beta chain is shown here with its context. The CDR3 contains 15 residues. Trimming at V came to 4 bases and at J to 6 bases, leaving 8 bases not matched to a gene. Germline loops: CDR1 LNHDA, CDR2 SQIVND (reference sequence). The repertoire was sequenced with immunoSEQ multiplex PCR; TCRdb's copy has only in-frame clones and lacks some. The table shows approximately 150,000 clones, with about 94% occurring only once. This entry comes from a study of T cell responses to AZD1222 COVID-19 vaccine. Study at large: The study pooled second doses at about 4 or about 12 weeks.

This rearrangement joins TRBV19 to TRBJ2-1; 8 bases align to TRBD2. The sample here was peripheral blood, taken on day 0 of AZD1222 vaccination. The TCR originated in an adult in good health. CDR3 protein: CASSRPGTSFNEQFF. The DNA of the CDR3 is TGTGCCAGTAGTAGGCCCGGGACTAGTTTCAATGAGCAGTTCTTC. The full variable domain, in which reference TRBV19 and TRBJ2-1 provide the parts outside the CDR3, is DGGITQSPKYLFRKEGQNVTLSCEQNLNHDAMYWYRQDPGQGLRLIYYSQIVNDFQKGDIAEGYSVSREKKESFPLTVTSAQKNPTAFYLCASSRPGTSFNEQFFGPGTRLTVL.